This TCR beta chain was recovered during a study of T cell responses to AZD1222 COVID-19 vaccine. Findings of the study overall: Baseline seropositives among AZD1222 recipients totaled only 5 to 7. Repertoire sampling happened only post peak T cell response. Most donors were white British and more were female, and clonal diversity was possibly underestimated. The breadth and depth of Spike-specific TCRs increased once two AZD1222 doses had been given.

To note about this clone: Antigen: not known.

Clones were sequenced by immunoSEQ multiplex PCR, and TCRdb holds only the in-frame ones, with some missing. The sample contains 170,000 or so clones, about nine tenths of which appear only once. The clonotype comes from an adult in good health. The sample was peripheral blood, taken on day 0 of AZD1222 vaccination.

In DNA, the CDR3 is TGTGCCAGCAGCCAAGAGCGCCCGGGCCTAGCGGGAACTCCCTACGAGCAGTACTTC. Protein: CASSQERPGLAGTPYEQYF. This chain joins TRBV3-1 (or the pseudogene TRBV3-2) and TRBJ2-7; 9 bases are a match to TRBD2. Trimming cost V 0 bases and J 2 bases; bases outside gene matches: 14. The CDR3 consists of 19 residues. Germline V CDR1 and CDR2: LGHDT, YNNKEL (reference sequence).